The 17 T cell receptor beta chains listed next were all sequenced from one sample in a study of blood T cells in healthy people across ages. Primed by a sample-barcoded 5' primer and a J-beta primer mix, a second PCR proceeded for about 6 to 12 cycles. TCRdb reanalysed the 5' RACE reads using MiXCR and keeps one entry per CDR3 protein. The sample records about 1.6 million distinct CDR3 sequences, roughly a third being singletons. Sequencing input: blood. These receptors were collected from a woman in her thirties in good health.

This clonotype was picked up many times. This chain joins TRBV3-1 and TRBJ1-1; D gene ambiguous. Germline V CDR1 and CDR2: LGHDT, YNNKEL (reference sequence). V was clipped by 6 bases and J by 1 base, with 15 bases between them. The CDR3 covers 15 residues. The CDR3 nucleotides are TGTGCCAGCAGGCGGTCGGGTTACTCGAACACTGAAGCTTTCTTT. It codes for CASRRSGYSNTEAFF.

This chain links TRBV28 with TRBJ1-4, with D unresolved. The CDR3 is 14 residues long. Germline lookup yields CDR1 MDHEN and CDR2 SYDVKM. The ends were cut back, 3 bases at V and 8 bases at J, with 13 bases in the middle. CDR3 bases: TGTGCCAGCAGTTTCCTTGGCCAGCCGGAAAAACTGTTTTTT. It translates to CASSFLGQPEKLFF.

The table lists this clonotype with a count of one. CDR3 DNA: TGTGCCAGCAGCCAAGAGTGGCGTATCAATCAGCCCCAGCATTTT. Its translation: CASSQEWRINQPQHF. V and J are TRBV4-2 and TRBJ1-5; no clear D. Trimming took 0 bases from V and 3 from J, leaving 9 bases between them. The CDR3 sequence is 15 residues long. Germline values: CDR1 LGHNA, CDR2 YNFKEQ.

This chain connects TRBV3-1 to TRBJ2-1; TRBD1 is a possible D gene (6 bases). Looked up from germline, CDR1 is LGHDT and CDR2 is YNNKEL (reference sequence). V dropped 7 bases and J dropped 8 bases, with 21 bases sitting between them. The CDR3 spans 15 residues. The CDR3 is CASTRGPGKVYEQFF. CDR3 nucleotides: TGTGCCAGCACCAGGGGTCCCGGGAAAGTTTATGAGCAGTTCTTC.

At least ten counts were recorded for this clonotype. The J gene is TRBJ2-6, the V gene TRBV7-9; no reliable D call. Germline V gene sequence: CDR1 SEHNR, CDR2 FQNEAQ (reference sequence). The CDR3 contains 12 residues. V was cut by 5 bases and J by 4 bases, with 3 bases left in between. For the CDR3, the DNA is TGTGCCAGCAGCCAGGGGGCCAACGTCCTGACTTTC. Protein product: CASSQGANVLTF. Full variable domain (rest looked up from reference TRBV7-9 and TRBJ2-6): DTGVSQNPRHKITKRGQNVTFRCDPISEHNRLYWYRQTLGQGPEFLTYFQNEAQLEKSRLLSDRFSAERPKGSFSTLEIQRTEQGDSAMYLCASSQGANVLTFGAGSRLTVL.

The chain links TRBV4-1 to TRBJ2-3, with 7 positions matching TRBD2. Per the germline V gene, CDR1 is MGHRA and CDR2 is YSYEKL. Germline trimming cut 2 bases from V and 2 bases from J; bases unmatched to any gene: 10. The CDR3 totals 17 residues. The CDR3: CASSQTELRGYTDTQYF. The CDR3 DNA reads TGCGCCAGCAGCCAAACTGAGTTGCGGGGGTACACAGATACGCAGTATTTT.

This clonotype appeared a few times. The chain employs TRBV27 and TRBJ2-5; TRBD1 might be the D (5 bases). Between the trimmed V and J ends, which lost 6 bases and 1 base, there was a span of 15 bases. The CDR3 contains 15 residues. Germline CDR1 and CDR2: MNHEY and SMNVEV (reference sequence). The CDR3 nucleotides are TGTGCCAGCAGGGCCCTCGGCAGGGTCCAAGAGACCCAGTACTTC. It yields the protein CASRALGRVQETQYF.

The chain uses TRBV7-3 and TRBJ2-1; 12 nucleotides align to TRBD2. V was pared by 4 bases and J by 6 bases, with 4 bases of the junction left unmatched. The CDR3 length is 15 residues. Germline CDR1 and CDR2: SGHTA and FQGTGA. The CDR3 here is CASSSLAGGSNEQFF. The CDR3 DNA reads as TGTGCCAGCAGCTCCCTAGCGGGGGGGTCCAATGAGCAGTTCTTC.

J is TRBJ2-1 and V is TRBV5-4; D not resolved. This CDR3 comprises 15 residues. V lost 4 bases, J lost 6 bases, and 17 bases lay in between. Germline values: CDR1 SGHNT, CDR2 YYREEE (reference sequence). The CDR3 nucleotides are TGTGCCAGCAGCATGATTACGGCCCTGGGCAATGAGCAGTTCTTC. It is translated as CASSMITALGNEQFF.

There are a few counts of this clonotype. The chain recombines TRBV6-1 with TRBJ2-7; 7 bases agree with TRBD1. This CDR3 region has 15 residues. The V gene end was trimmed by 6 bases and the J gene end by 3 bases; junction bases not matched to a gene: 11. The germline V gene encodes CDR1 MNHNS and CDR2 SASEGT. The CDR3 DNA follows: TGTGCCAGCAGCCTCACCGGGACAGCCTACTACGAGCAGTACTTC. Amino acids: CASSLTGTAYYEQYF.

This chain uses TRBV20-1 with TRBJ1-1, with 7 nucleotides matching TRBD1. CDR1 DFQATT and CDR2 SNEGSKA come from the germline V gene (reference sequence). Losses at the gene ends were 5 bases for V and 0 bases for J; bases not matched to a gene: 3. This CDR3 has 13 amino acids. In DNA form, the CDR3 reads TGCAGTGCTGGACAGGATTTGAACACTGAAGCTTTCTTT. Residues: CSAGQDLNTEAFF.

This clonotype was counted a few times. The rearrangement joins TRBV9 to TRBJ2-1; 9 nucleotides line up with TRBD2. Per germline, CDR1 SGDLS and CDR2 YYNGEE. The CDR3 covers 17 residues. Trimming removed 4 bases from V and 7 bases from J; junction bases left unmatched: 15. CDR3 DNA: TGTGCCAGCAGCCCAAGACTAGCGGAAGCGATATCGAATGAGCAGTTCTTC. Protein: CASSPRLAEAISNEQFF.

The chain couples TRBV3-1 to TRBJ2-3; 9 bases are shared with TRBD2. The CDR3 loop spans 15 amino acids. Germline lookup yields CDR1 LGHDT and CDR2 YNNKEL (reference sequence). V shed 2 bases, J shed 3 bases, and the junction held 3 bases outside the gene matches. In nucleotides, the CDR3 is TGTGCCAGCAGCCAACCGGGACTAGCAACAGATACGCAGTATTTT. Its protein product is CASSQPGLATDTQYF.

This chain joins TRBV6-6 and TRBJ2-5, with 9 bases lining up with TRBD1. V was clipped by 4 bases and J by 5 bases; unmatched bases: 8. This CDR3 contains 15 residues. Germline-derived CDR1 and CDR2 are MNHNY and SVGAGI (reference sequence). CDR3 nucleotide sequence: TGTGCCAGCAGTTCCCGACAGGGGGTAGGGGAGACCCAGTACTTC. Translation: CASSSRQGVGETQYF.

The V call is TRBV6-6, the J call TRBJ1-1, with 9 positions matching TRBD1. CDR1 is MNHNY and CDR2 is SVGAGI in the germline V gene (reference sequence). The CDR3 runs to 14 residues. V gave up 2 bases and J gave up 8 bases; unmatched junction bases: 6. CDR3 sequence: CASSYRQGGHEAFF. CDR3 sequence (DNA): TGTGCCAGCAGTTACAGACAGGGGGGACACGAAGCTTTCTTT.

The chain is built from TRBV11-2 and TRBJ2-4; perhaps TRBD2 as D (5 bases). Matching the DNA end better, TRBJ2-5 makes the J call doubtful. CDR3 length equals 15 residues. The germline V gene encodes CDR1 SGHAT and CDR2 FQNNGV. This CDR3 is CASSQRGLGLETQYF. For the CDR3, the DNA is TGTGCCAGCAGCCAACGGGGTTTGGGTTTGGAGACCCAGTACTTC.

This chain joins TRBV7-2 and TRBJ2-1, with 12 bases that match TRBD2. Germline trimming cut 4 bases from V and 8 bases from J; bases unmatched to any gene: 12. CDR1 is SGHTA, CDR2 FQGNSA, per germline. This CDR3 contains 17 residues. The CDR3 DNA is TGTGCCAGCAGCTCCTTAACTAGCGGGAGGTCGGGGGATGAGCAGTTCTTC. Residues: CASSSLTSGRSGDEQFF.